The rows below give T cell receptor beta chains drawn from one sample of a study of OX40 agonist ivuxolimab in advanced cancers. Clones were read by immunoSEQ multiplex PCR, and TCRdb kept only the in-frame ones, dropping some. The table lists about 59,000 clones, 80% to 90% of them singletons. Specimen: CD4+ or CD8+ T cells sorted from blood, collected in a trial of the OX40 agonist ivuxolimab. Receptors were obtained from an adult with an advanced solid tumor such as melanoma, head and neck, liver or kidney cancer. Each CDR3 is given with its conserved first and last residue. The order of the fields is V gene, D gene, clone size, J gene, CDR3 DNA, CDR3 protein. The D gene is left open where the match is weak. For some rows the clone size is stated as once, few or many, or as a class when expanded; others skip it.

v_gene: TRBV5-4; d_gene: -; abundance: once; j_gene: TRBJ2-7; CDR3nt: TGTGCCAGCAGCTTGGCCTTGAGAGGGGGGAGGGCTTCCGAGCAGTACTTC; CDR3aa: CASSLALRGGRASEQYF
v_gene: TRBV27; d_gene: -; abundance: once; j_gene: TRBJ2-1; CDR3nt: TGTGCCAGCAGTACAAAGACAGTTTACAATGAGCAGTTCTTC; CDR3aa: CASSTKTVYNEQFF
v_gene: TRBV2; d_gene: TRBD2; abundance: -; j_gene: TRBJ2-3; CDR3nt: TGTGCCAGCAGAGGAGCGGGAGTGGGTACGCAGTATTTT; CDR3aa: CASRGAGVGTQYF
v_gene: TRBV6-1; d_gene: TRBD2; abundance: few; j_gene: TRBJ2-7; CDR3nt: TGTGCCAGCAGAAGTAGCGGGAGCGCATCCTACGAGCAGTACTTC; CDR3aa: CASRSSGSASYEQYF
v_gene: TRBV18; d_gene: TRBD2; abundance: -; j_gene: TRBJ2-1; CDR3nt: TGTGCCAGCTCGCCACTAGCGGGAGCTAATGAGCAGTTCTTC; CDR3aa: CASSPLAGANEQFF
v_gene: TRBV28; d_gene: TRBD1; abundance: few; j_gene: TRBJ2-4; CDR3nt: TGTGCCAGCAGGATCGGGACAGGGTTGGCCAAAAACATTCAGTACTTC; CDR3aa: CASRIGTGLAKNIQYF
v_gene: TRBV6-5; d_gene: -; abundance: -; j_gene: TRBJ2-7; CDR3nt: TGTGCCAGCAAGGCGGACCGAGGGCCCTACGAGCAGTACTTC; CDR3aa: CASKADRGPYEQYF
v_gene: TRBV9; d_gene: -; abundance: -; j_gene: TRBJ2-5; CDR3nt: TGTGCCAGCAGCGTAGCTACGGGAGAGACCCAGTACTTC; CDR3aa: CASSVATGETQYF
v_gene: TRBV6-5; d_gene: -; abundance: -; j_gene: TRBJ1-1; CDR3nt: TGTGCCAGCAGTCGTTCACACACTGAAGCTTTCTTT; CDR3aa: CASSRSHTEAFF
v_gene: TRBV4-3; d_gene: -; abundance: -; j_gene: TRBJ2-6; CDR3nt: TGCGCCAGCCGACCCCGGGCCTCTTTGAGGTCTGGGGCCAACGTCCTGACTTTC; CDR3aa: CASRPRASLRSGANVLTF
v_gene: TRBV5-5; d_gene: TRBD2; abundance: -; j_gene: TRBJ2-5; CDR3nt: TGTGCCAGCAGCTTGCCCCTAGCGGGAGTGGGGACCCAGTACTTC; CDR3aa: CASSLPLAGVGTQYF
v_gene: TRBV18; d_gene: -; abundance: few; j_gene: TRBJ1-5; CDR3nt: TGTGCCAGCTCACCCTATATTAGCAATCAGCCCCAGCATTTT; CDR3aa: CASSPYISNQPQHF
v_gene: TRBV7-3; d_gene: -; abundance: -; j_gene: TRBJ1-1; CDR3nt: TGTGCCAGCAGCTTAAATGGGGGCGCTTGGGCTGAAGCTTTCTTT; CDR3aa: CASSLNGGAWAEAFF
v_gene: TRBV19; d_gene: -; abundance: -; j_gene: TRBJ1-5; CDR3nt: TGTGCCAGTAGTCTGGGGGGCGGTGGCAATCAGCCCCAGCATTTT; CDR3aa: CASSLGGGGNQPQHF
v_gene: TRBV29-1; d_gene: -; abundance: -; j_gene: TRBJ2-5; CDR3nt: TGCAGCGTGACCCTACAGGGCCAAGAGACCCAGTACTTC; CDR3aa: CSVTLQGQETQYF
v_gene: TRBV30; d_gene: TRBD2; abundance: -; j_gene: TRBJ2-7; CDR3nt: TGTGCCTGGAGTGAAGGACTAGCGGGAGTAAGGGCCTACGAGCAGTACTTC; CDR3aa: CAWSEGLAGVRAYEQYF
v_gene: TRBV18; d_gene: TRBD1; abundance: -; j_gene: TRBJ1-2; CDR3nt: TGTGCCAGCTCACCGTCGACAGGGGGAGACTATGGCTACACCTTC; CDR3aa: CASSPSTGGDYGYTF
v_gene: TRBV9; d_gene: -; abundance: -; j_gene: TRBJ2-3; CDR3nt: TGTGCCAGCAGCGTAGCTCGGGCAGGCAAAGGGGGAGATACGCAGTATTTT; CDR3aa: CASSVARAGKGGDTQYF
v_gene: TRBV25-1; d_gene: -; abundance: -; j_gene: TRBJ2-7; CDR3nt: TGTGCCAGCAGTGCCAGCGGAAGCTCCTACGAGCAGTACTTC; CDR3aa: CASSASGSSYEQYF
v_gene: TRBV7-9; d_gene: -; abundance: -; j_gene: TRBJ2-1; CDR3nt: TGTGCCAGCAGCACCTTAACCGGAAGCAATGAGCAGTTCTTC; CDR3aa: CASSTLTGSNEQFF
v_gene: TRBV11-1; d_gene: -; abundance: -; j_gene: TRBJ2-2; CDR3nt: TGTGCCAGCAGCTTATTCAAGGCGGTCACCGGGGAGCTGTTTTTT; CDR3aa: CASSLFKAVTGELFF
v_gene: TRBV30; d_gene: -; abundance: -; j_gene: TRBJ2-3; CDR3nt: TGTGCCTGGACGTTTGACGTCGCAGATACGCAGTATTTT; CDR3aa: CAWTFDVADTQYF
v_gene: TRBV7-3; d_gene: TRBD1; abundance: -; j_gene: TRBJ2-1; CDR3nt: TGTGCCAGCAGCTTCGGACAGGGGGCTATAGATGAGCAGTTCTTC; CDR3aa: CASSFGQGAIDEQFF
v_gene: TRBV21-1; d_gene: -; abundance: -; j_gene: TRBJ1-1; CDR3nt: TGTGCCAGCAGCAAAGCGACGGGGACGGGCCAACTCACTGAAGCTTTCTTT; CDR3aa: CASSKATGTGQLTEAFF
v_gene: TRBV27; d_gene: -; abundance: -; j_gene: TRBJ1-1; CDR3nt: TGTGCCAGCAGTCGAGCGGGGGGCCAACACTGGAACACTGAAGCTTTCTTT; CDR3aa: CASSRAGGQHWNTEAFF
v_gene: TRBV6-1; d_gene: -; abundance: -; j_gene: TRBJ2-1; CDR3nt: TGTGCCAGCAGTGAAGAGGGCTACGCGCCCTACAATGAGCAGTTCTTC; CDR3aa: CASSEEGYAPYNEQFF
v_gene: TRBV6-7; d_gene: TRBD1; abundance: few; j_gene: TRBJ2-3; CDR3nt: TGTGCCAGCAGTTTTCCGGGACAGGATTCCACCAGCACAGATACGCAGTATTTT; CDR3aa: CASSFPGQDSTSTDTQYF
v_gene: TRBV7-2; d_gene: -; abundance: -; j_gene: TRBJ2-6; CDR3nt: TGTGCCAGCAGCTTAACCAACGTCCTGACTTTC; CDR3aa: CASSLTNVLTF
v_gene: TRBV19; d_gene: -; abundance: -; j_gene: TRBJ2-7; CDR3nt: TGTGCCAGTAGCGGACCCGGGACGGAAGCCTACGAGCAGTACTTC; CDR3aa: CASSGPGTEAYEQYF
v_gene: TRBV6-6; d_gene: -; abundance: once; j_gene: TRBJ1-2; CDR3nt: TGTGCCGGGCGAGGGCATGCAGGCTACACCTTC; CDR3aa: CAGRGHAGYTF
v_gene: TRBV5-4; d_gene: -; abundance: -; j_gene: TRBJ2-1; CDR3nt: TGTGCCAGCAGCCCGTTTAGGGGGTCCTACAATGAGCAGTTCTTC; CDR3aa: CASSPFRGSYNEQFF
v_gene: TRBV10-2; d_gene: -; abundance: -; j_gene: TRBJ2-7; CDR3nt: TGCGCCAGCAGTGAGTTGGGCAGGGAAAGATACGAGCAGTACTTC; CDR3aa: CASSELGRERYEQYF
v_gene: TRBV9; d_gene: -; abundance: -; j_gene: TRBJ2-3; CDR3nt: TGTGCCAGCAATACTTCGCTGGCGCAGTATTTT; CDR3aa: CASNTSLAQYF
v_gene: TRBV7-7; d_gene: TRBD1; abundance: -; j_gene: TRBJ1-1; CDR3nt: TGTGCTAGCAGCCTCCGGGACAGGGGAGCTTTCTTT; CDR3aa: CASSLRDRGAFF
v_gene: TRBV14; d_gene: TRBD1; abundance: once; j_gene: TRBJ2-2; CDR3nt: TGTGCCAGCAGTCGTTCTAGACAGGGAAAAGCCGGGGAGCTGTTTTTT; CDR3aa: CASSRSRQGKAGELFF
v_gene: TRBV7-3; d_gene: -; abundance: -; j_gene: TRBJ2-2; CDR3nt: TGTGCCAGCAGCCGACCCGCCGGGGAGCTGTTTTTT; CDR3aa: CASSRPAGELFF
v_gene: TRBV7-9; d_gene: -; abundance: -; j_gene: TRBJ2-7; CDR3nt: TGTGCCAGCAGCTTAAGGGGTTACGAGCAGTACTTC; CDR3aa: CASSLRGYEQYF
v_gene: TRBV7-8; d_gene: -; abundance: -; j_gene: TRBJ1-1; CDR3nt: TGTGCCAGCAGCTCAAGACAGGATATGAACACTGAAGCTTTCTTT; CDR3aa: CASSSRQDMNTEAFF
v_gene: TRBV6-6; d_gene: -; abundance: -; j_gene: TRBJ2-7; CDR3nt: TGTGCCAGCAGTTACTCGGACCGAAGGGAAGGGCAGTACTTC; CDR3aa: CASSYSDRREGQYF
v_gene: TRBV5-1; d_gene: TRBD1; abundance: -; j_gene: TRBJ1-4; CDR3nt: TGCGCCAGCAGCTTGGGACAGGGGGCCTCGTCGTTCGACCCACTGTTTTTT; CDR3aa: CASSLGQGASSFDPLFF
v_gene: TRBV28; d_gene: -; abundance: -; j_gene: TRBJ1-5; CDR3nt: TGTGCCAGCAGGGTGACAATCAATCAGCCCCAGCATTTT; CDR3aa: CASRVTINQPQHF
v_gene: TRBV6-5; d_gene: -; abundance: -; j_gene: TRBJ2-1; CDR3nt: TGTGCCAGCAGACCAGTAGGCTTCAATGAGCAGTTCTTC; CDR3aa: CASRPVGFNEQFF
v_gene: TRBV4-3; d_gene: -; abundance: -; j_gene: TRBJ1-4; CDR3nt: TGCGCCAGCAGCCAAGTTCTAGGAGAAGAAAAACTGTTTTTT; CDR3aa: CASSQVLGEEKLFF
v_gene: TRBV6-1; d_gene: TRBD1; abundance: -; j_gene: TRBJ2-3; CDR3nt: TGTGCCAGCAGAGAGGGGACAGGGGGCTATCCGCAGTATTTT; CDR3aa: CASREGTGGYPQYF
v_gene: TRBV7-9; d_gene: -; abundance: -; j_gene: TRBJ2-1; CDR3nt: TGTGCCAGCAGCTTAGCGGCGTCCGCGGGTGAGCAGTTCTTC; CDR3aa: CASSLAASAGEQFF
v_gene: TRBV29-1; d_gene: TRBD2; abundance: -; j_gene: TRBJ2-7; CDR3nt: TGCAGCGTTCGTACTAGCGGGAACTACGAGCAGTACTTC; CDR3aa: CSVRTSGNYEQYF
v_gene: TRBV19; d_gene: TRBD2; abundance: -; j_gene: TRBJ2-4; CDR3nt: TGTGCCAGTAGTATAGGGACTAGCGGGAGGGCCGGCTACATTCAGTACTTC; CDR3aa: CASSIGTSGRAGYIQYF
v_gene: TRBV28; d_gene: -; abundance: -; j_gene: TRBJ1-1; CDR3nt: TGTGCCATCTTACCCCTCACACAGCATAAAGCTTTCTTT; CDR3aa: CAILPLTQHKAFF
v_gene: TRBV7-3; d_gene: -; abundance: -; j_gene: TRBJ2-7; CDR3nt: TGTGCCACCAAACGACAGGCAACACTCTGCGAGCAGTACTTC; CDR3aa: CATKRQATLCEQYF
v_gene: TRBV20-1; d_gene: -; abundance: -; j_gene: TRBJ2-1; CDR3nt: TGCAGTGCATACGGCGATGAGCAGTTCTTC; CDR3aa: CSAYGDEQFF
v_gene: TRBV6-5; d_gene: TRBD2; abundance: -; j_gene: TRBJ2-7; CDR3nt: TGTGCCAGCAGGCGGACTAGCGGGAGTTACGAGCAGTACTTC; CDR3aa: CASRRTSGSYEQYF
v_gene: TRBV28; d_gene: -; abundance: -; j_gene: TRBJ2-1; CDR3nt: TGTGCCAGCAGTTTATTAGGGGGATCAGGGAATGAGCAGTTCTTC; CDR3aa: CASSLLGGSGNEQFF
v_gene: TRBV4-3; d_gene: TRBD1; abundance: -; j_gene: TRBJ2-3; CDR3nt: TGCGCCAGCAGCCAAGGACAGGGAAGCACAGATACGCAGTATTTT; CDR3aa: CASSQGQGSTDTQYF
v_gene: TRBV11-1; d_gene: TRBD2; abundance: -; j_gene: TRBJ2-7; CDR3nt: TGTGCCAGCAGCCTGAGACTAGCGGGTAACCTCTACGAGCAGTACTTC; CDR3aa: CASSLRLAGNLYEQYF
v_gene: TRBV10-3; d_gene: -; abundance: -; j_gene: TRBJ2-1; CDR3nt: TGTGCCATCAGTGAGAGCAGGGCAAATTACAATGAGCAGTTCTTC; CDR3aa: CAISESRANYNEQFF
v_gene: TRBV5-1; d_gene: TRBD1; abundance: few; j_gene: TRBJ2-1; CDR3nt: TGCGCCAGCAGCTTGAGGCAGGGGGCCTACAATGAGCAGTTCTTC; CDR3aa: CASSLRQGAYNEQFF
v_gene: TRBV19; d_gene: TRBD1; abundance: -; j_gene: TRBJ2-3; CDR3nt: TGTGCCAGTAGATCTCCAGGTCGGACAGGGGGCACAGATACGCAGTATTTT; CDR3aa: CASRSPGRTGGTDTQYF
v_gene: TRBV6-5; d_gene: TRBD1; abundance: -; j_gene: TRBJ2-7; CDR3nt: TGTGCCAGCAGTTTGTCGGACAGGACGCAATACGAGCAGTACTTC; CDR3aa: CASSLSDRTQYEQYF
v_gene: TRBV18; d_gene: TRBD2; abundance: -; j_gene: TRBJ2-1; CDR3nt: TGTGCCAGCTCCCCCGGACTAGCGGGGCCGGAGCAGTTCTTC; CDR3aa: CASSPGLAGPEQFF